This T cell receptor (beta chain) was sequenced for a study of T-cell reconstitution after alpha-beta-depleted transplantation in children. Between the trimmed V and J ends, which lost 7 bases and 4 bases, there was a span of 13 bases. This CDR3 spans 13 amino acids. Germline V CDR1 and CDR2: ENHRY, SYGVKD. TCRbeta library construction was performed incorporating unique molecular identifiers. Each CDR3 protein is one row after TCRdb ran MiXCR on the PCR reads. Of almost 500,000 distinct CDR3 sequences listed, 9.5% to 15% are singletons. This TCR derives from a human donor who donated a stem cell graft to a child with combined immunodeficiency. The sequences come from PBMCs from the stem cell graft donor, collected from the stem cell graft. The chain has TRBV10-3 and TRBJ1-2; a weak D match, TRBD1 (6 bases). CDR3 nucleotides: TGTGCCATCACGGGTGGACAGACCTATGGCTACACCTTC. This sequence encodes CAITGGQTYGYTF.